Presented here are 27 T cell receptor beta chains from one specimen sequenced in a study of identical twins. TCRdb re-called the 5' RACE reads with MiXCR, one entry per CDR3 protein. The table includes roughly 1,500,000 distinct CDR3 sequences, about 32% detected once. The sequencing sample was made of cord blood. The receptors originated from a newborn girl in good health.

This clonotype appeared a single time. The V gene is TRBV2, the J gene TRBJ2-2; 7 bases line up with TRBD2. Germline lookup yields CDR1 SNHLY and CDR2 FYNNEI. The CDR3 runs 17 residues. Trimming removed 3 bases from V and 2 bases from J; junction bases left unmatched: 9. CDR3 bases: TGTGCCAGCAGTGACAACGGAGGACTAGTTAACACCGGGGAGCTGTTTTTT. This encodes CASSDNGGLVNTGELFF.

Comments on this clonotype: At one end, the junction sequence differs from germline, possibly due to a read error. The rearrangement uses TRBV6-5 and TRBJ2-1, with D possibly TRBD1 on 5 matching bases. Germline loops: CDR1 MNHEY, CDR2 SVGAGI. The length of the CDR3 is 15 residues. The chain's CDR3 is CASSPTTDPYSEQFF. The CDR3 DNA reads as TGTGCCAGCAGTCCGACGACAGACCCTTACAGTGAGCAGTTCTTC.

The rearrangement joins TRBV7-9 to TRBJ2-1, with D unresolved. The germline CDR1 and CDR2 sequences are SEHNR and FQNEAQ (reference sequence). V was clipped by 10 bases and J by 0 bases, with 19 bases between them. The CDR3 is made up of 16 amino acids. CDR3 region: CAISTPVWSSYNEQFF. CDR3 coding DNA: TGTGCCATCTCCACCCCCGTCTGGAGCTCCTACAATGAGCAGTTCTTC. Together with reference TRBV7-9 and TRBJ2-1, the CDR3 gives the full variable domain: DTGVSQNPRHKITKRGQNVTFRCDPISEHNRLYWYRQTLGQGPEFLTYFQNEAQLEKSRLLSDRFSAERPKGSFSTLEIQRTEQGDSAMYLCAISTPVWSSYNEQFFGPGTRLTVL.

CDR3 loop: CASSQSVSGNTIYF. In DNA form, the CDR3 reads TGTGCCAGCAGTCAGTCGGTCTCTGGAAACACCATATATTTT. V usage is TRBV2 and J usage is TRBJ1-3; no clear D gene. With 5 bases removed from V and 0 bases from J, the gap between germline ends came to 8 bases. Germline loops: CDR1 SNHLY, CDR2 FYNNEI. The CDR3 length is 14 residues.

The rearrangement uses TRBV13 and TRBJ2-7; TRBD2 matches 7 bases. CDR1 and CDR2 from the germline V gene are PRHDT and FYEKMQ (reference sequence). With 5 bases clipped from V and 2 bases from J, the junction kept 6 bases outside the gene matches. The CDR3 has 14 residues. The CDR3: CASSRSGLTYEQYF. In DNA, the CDR3 is TGTGCCAGCAGCCGTAGCGGGTTGACCTACGAGCAGTACTTC. Full variable domain (missing parts from reference TRBV13 and TRBJ2-7): AAGVIQSPRHLIKEKRETATLKCYPIPRHDTVYWYQQGPGQDPQFLISFYEKMQSDKGSIPDRFSAQQFSDYHSELNMSSLELGDSALYFCASSRSGLTYEQYFGPGTRLTVT.

With respect to this clonotype: One end of the junction is discordant with germline, which a read error may explain. This sequence joins TRBV27 and TRBJ1-1; tentative D call: TRBD1 (5 bases). CDR3 length: 14 amino acids. The germline V gene has CDR1 MNHEY and CDR2 SMNVEV (reference sequence). The CDR3 loop reads CASSISRGYTEAFF. The CDR3 DNA follows: TGTGCCAGCAGTATATCCCGGGGGTACACTGAAGCTTTCTTT.

The chain employs TRBV5-1 and TRBJ2-2, with D perhaps matching TRBD1 (6 bases). The V gene lost 2 bases and the J gene lost 6 bases, with 11 bases spanning the gap. Looked up from germline, CDR1 is SGHRS and CDR2 is YFSETQ. This CDR3 is built from 14 residues. CDR3 loop: CASSFQQGSGELFF. The DNA of the CDR3 is TGCGCCAGCAGCTTTCAACAGGGCTCCGGGGAGCTGTTTTTT.

The chain carries TRBV20-1 and TRBJ2-7; 12 nucleotides match TRBD2. V gave up 2 bases and J gave up 0 bases; unmatched junction bases: 8. The CDR3 runs to 17 residues. In germline, CDR1 is DFQATT, CDR2 SNEGSKA (reference sequence). CDR3 amino acids: CSARKLAGGRSSYEQYF. In DNA form, the CDR3 reads TGCAGTGCTAGAAAACTAGCGGGGGGCAGGAGCTCCTACGAGCAGTACTTC.

This clonotype was counted between two and nine times. The chain joins TRBV4-1 to TRBJ2-3; TRBD2 agrees at 11 bases. The V gene end was trimmed by 4 bases and the J gene end by 1 base; junction bases not matched to a gene: 4. This CDR3 has 16 amino acids. Germline V CDR1 and CDR2: MGHRA, YSYEKL. The chain's CDR3 is CASSRNSGGGTDTQYF. CDR3 DNA: TGCGCCAGCAGCCGCAATAGCGGGGGGGGCACAGATACGCAGTATTTT.

This clonotype has only a few counts. This chain links TRBV29-1 with TRBJ2-7; D ambiguous. The CDR3 covers 15 residues. Trimming removed 1 base at V and 7 bases at J, with 20 bases between. From germline, CDR1 is SQVTM and CDR2 ANQGSEA. The CDR3 DNA sequence: TGCAGCGTTGAAGGGAGTCTAGACGGGTACAATGAGCAGTACTTC. Translating gives CSVEGSLDGYNEQYF.

J is TRBJ2-7 and V is TRBV12-3 or TRBV12-4; 16 bases map to TRBD2. Gene TRBJ2-4 matches the end of the DNA better, so the J call may be wrong. The CDR3 loop spans 19 amino acids. CDR3 loop: CASSPGTSGGAIHANIQYF. The CDR3 region has the DNA TGTGCCAGCAGCCCTGGGACTAGCGGGGGGGCCATTCACGCTAACATTCAGTACTTC.

This clonotype was detected only a few times. The rearrangement uses TRBV5-1 and TRBJ2-7, with 9 bases aligning to TRBD2. CDR3 length: 15 amino acids. With 2 bases clipped from V and 4 bases from J, the junction kept 7 bases outside the gene matches. Germline V lookup: CDR1 SGHRS, CDR2 YFSETQ. CDR3 sequence reads: CASSFSVAGVYEQYF. The CDR3 region has the DNA TGCGCCAGCAGCTTCTCGGTAGCGGGAGTATACGAGCAGTACTTC.

The rearrangement joins TRBV5-1 to TRBJ2-6, with a possible D match to TRBD2 (6 bases). Trimming took off 4 bases at V and 0 bases at J, with 14 bases between the two ends. This CDR3 is built from 17 residues. CDR1 is SGHRS and CDR2 is YFSETQ in the germline V gene. The CDR3 region has the DNA TGCGCCAGCAGCCTGTGGGGACTGAGCTCTGGGGCCAACGTCCTGACTTTC. Its translation: CASSLWGLSSGANVLTF.

The rearrangement joins TRBV7-2 to TRBJ1-6; no reliable D call. The germline V gene encodes CDR1 SGHTA and CDR2 FQGNSA. This CDR3 spans 15 amino acids. The V and J ends lost 5 bases and 6 bases respectively, with 14 bases between them. Here the CDR3 DNA reads TGTGCCAGCAGCGTCGGTATAACTCTTAATTCACCCCTCCACTTT. It codes for CASSVGITLNSPLHF.

This clonotype was recorded a few times. The chain carries TRBV5-4 and TRBJ2-3; D may correspond to TRBD1 or TRBD2 (5 bases each). The CDR3 runs to 16 residues. CDR1 and CDR2 from the germline V gene are SGHNT and YYREEE (reference sequence). Trimming took off 2 bases at V and 1 base at J, with 14 bases between the two ends. DNA for the CDR3: TGTGCCAGCAGCTTTCAGGGACGAGCCCGCACAGATACGCAGTATTTT. This codes for CASSFQGRARTDTQYF.

The chain uses TRBV11-3 and TRBJ2-1; 8 bases line up with TRBD1. V was pared by 0 bases and J by 5 bases, with 3 bases of the junction left unmatched. Germline values: CDR1 SGHNT, CDR2 YENEEA. The CDR3 consists of 15 residues. In DNA, the CDR3 is TGTGCCAGCAGCTTAGACAGGGGGCCCCACAATGAGCAGTTCTTC. Residues: CASSLDRGPHNEQFF.

This clonotype appeared once. The chain links TRBV6-4 to TRBJ1-1; 7 bases are shared with TRBD1. This CDR3 is 14 amino acids long. Germline-derived CDR1 and CDR2 are MRHNA and SNTAGT. V shed 0 bases and J 4 bases; nucleotides not matched to a gene: 2. The CDR3 loop reads CASSDSRDSTEAFF. The CDR3 coding sequence is TGTGCCAGCAGTGACTCGAGGGACAGCACTGAAGCTTTCTTT.

This clonotype came up a few times. The CDR3 here is CASSPAGGGRDTQYF. In nucleotides, the CDR3 is TGTGCCAGCTCACCAGCGGGAGGTGGTCGAGATACGCAGTATTTT. The chain combines TRBV18 with TRBJ2-3; the match to TRBD2 covers 8 bases. CDR1 and CDR2 (germline): KGHSH, LQKENI. This CDR3 is built from 15 residues. V shed 2 bases, J shed 5 bases, and the junction held 6 bases outside the gene matches.

The chain carries TRBV5-1 and TRBJ1-1; D ambiguous. The CDR3 is made up of 14 amino acids. The V gene lost 0 bases and the J gene lost 5 bases, with 11 bases spanning the gap. CDR1 SGHRS and CDR2 YFSETQ come from the germline V gene. The chain's CDR3 is CASSLGAGATEAFF. The CDR3 DNA reads TGCGCCAGCAGCTTGGGGGCGGGTGCGACTGAAGCTTTCTTT.

A few counts support this clonotype. J is TRBJ2-3 and V is TRBV5-1, with 8 bases aligning to TRBD2. This CDR3 region has 16 residues. Losses at the gene ends were 1 base for V and 4 bases for J; bases not matched to a gene: 8. Germline CDR1 SGHRS, CDR2 YFSETQ. In DNA form, the CDR3 reads TGCGCCAGCAGCTTGATGCCGGGACTAGTATCAGATACGCAGTATTTT. Translated, it gives CASSLMPGLVSDTQYF.

The chain has TRBV12-3 or TRBV12-4 and TRBJ1-6, with D maybe TRBD1 (5 bases). The germline V and J ends were trimmed by 1 base and 3 bases, with 7 bases remaining between them. The CDR3 extends over 15 amino acids. The CDR3 DNA reads TGTGCCAGCAGTTTAGAGGGGTACTATAATTCACCCCTCCACTTT. Translation gives CASSLEGYYNSPLHF.

This clonotype has more than one count but fewer than ten. The rearrangement links TRBV20-1 to TRBJ2-5, with D hard to call. The CDR3 runs to 14 residues. CDR1 and CDR2 from the germline V gene are DFQATT and SNEGSKA (reference sequence). With 6 bases removed from V and 1 base from J, the gap between germline ends came to 15 bases. CDR3 region: CSASRRTLQETQYF. The CDR3 nucleotides read TGCAGTGCCTCTAGGCGCACCCTCCAAGAGACCCAGTACTTC.

The CDR3 is CASSTGTSGGGYNEQYF. The CDR3 DNA sequence: TGTGCCAGCAGTACCGGGACTAGCGGGGGCGGTTACAATGAGCAGTACTTC. This sequence joins TRBV6-2 or TRBV6-3 and TRBJ2-7; the match to TRBD2 covers 14 bases. V was pared by 5 bases and J by 7 bases, with 13 bases of the junction left unmatched. In germline, CDR1 is MNHEY, CDR2 SVGEGT. This CDR3 is 17 amino acids long.

The chain combines TRBV20-1 with TRBJ2-5; TRBD1 or TRBD2 may be the D gene (5 bases each). Looked up from germline, CDR1 is DFQATT and CDR2 is SNEGSKA (reference sequence). The CDR3 is made up of 15 amino acids. V lost 0 bases to trimming and J lost 11 bases, with 22 bases between them. CDR3 sequence reads: CSARDGVGGPNEQYF. Written as DNA, the CDR3 is TGCAGTGCTAGAGACGGGGTTGGGGGACCGAATGAGCAGTACTTC.

V gene TRBV7-6 combines with J gene TRBJ1-5; D is possibly TRBD1 (6 bases). Trimming took 1 base from V and 6 from J, leaving 10 bases between them. The CDR3 has 14 residues. The V gene's germline CDR1 is SGHVS and CDR2 FNYEAQ. The CDR3 loop is CASSLVIGGQPQHF. CDR3 sequence (DNA): TGTGCCAGCAGCTTAGTTATAGGGGGTCAGCCCCAGCATTTT. The complete variable domain, with remaining parts taken from reference TRBV7-6 and TRBJ1-5, reads GAGVSQSPRYKVTKRGQDVALRCDPISGHVSLYWYRQALGQGPEFLTYFNYEAQQDKSGLPNDRFSAERPEGSISTLTIQRTEQRDSAMYRCASSLVIGGQPQHFGDGTRLSIL.

The table lists this clonotype with a few counts. In DNA form, the CDR3 reads TGTGCCATCAGCGGGACAGCTCATTCACCCCTCCACTTT. Its protein is CAISGTAHSPLHF. The rearrangement joins TRBV10-3 to TRBJ1-6, with TRBD1 matching 7 bases. Germline CDR1 reads ENHRY; CDR2 reads SYGVKD. This CDR3 contains 13 residues. The V gene end was trimmed by 6 bases and the J gene end by 8 bases; junction bases not matched to a gene: 4.

Comments on this clonotype: This may arise from a read error, as a much more abundant clone is one base away. The chain recombines TRBV5-5 with TRBJ2-7; D uncertain. This CDR3 is built from 12 residues. The V gene's germline CDR1 is SGHKS and CDR2 YYEKEE (reference sequence). Trimming cost V 1 base and J 3 bases, with 5 bases left between them. CDR3 bases: TGTGCCAGCAGCTTGAGATGCTACGAGCAGTACTTC. Translated, it gives CASSLRCYEQYF.